The rows below give T cell receptor beta chains drawn from one sample of a study of blood T cell repertoires in COVID-19. The protocol was immunoSEQ multiplex PCR, while the TCRdb copy is restricted to in-frame clones and leaves out a portion. The sample carries about 220,000 clones, 84% recorded once. Sequencing was performed on peripheral blood. Receptor source: a man under 40 with active or convalescent COVID-19. The CDR3 runs from the conserved cysteine through the conserved F or W. The order of the fields is D gene, clone size, J gene, V gene, CDR3 protein, CDR3 DNA. The D gene is left open where the match is weak. Expanded clones get a size class; other rows say once, few or many, or leave the size out.

NA | NA | TRBJ2-2 | TRBV11-2 | CASSLDQVGATGELFF | TGTGCCAGCAGCTTAGATCAAGTAGGGGCCACCGGGGAGCTGTTTTTT
NA | NA | TRBJ2-3 | TRBV30 | CAWMPQDTQYF | TGTGCCTGGATGCCTCAGGATACGCAGTATTTT
NA | few | TRBJ1-5 | TRBV6-5 | CASSSVQPQHF | TGTGCCAGCAGTTCGGTCCAGCCCCAGCATTTT
NA | NA | TRBJ1-3 | TRBV28 | CASSGLGGNTIYF | TGTGCCAGCAGTGGTCTGGGCGGAAACACCATATATTTT
TRBD1 | once | TRBJ2-5 | TRBV5-1 | CASSLETGRETQYF | TGCGCCAGCAGCTTGGAGACAGGGCGGGAGACCCAGTACTTC
NA | NA | TRBJ2-7 | TRBV5-6 | CASSTTGEGSYEQYF | TGTGCCAGCAGTACGACAGGGGAGGGCTCCTACGAGCAGTACTTC
TRBD2 | NA | TRBJ2-1 | TRBV20-1 | CSASLGTSDDEQFF | TGCAGTGCTAGTCTCGGGACTAGCGACGATGAGCAGTTCTTC
TRBD2 | NA | TRBJ2-2 | TRBV3-1/TRBV3-2 | CASSQGPPLAGDTGELFF | TGTGCCAGCAGCCAAGGTCCCCCACTAGCGGGGGATACCGGGGAGCTGTTTTTT
NA | NA | TRBJ2-7 | TRBV5-5 | CASSPPVTPHEQYF | TGTGCCAGCAGCCCCCCGGTCACCCCCCACGAGCAGTACTTC
TRBD2 | NA | TRBJ2-1 | TRBV24-1 | CATSGGTSGRALEQFF | TGTGCCACCAGTGGTGGGACTAGCGGGAGGGCCCTTGAGCAGTTCTTC
NA | once | TRBJ1-1 | TRBV28 | CASSLAGGGAFF | TGTGCCAGCAGTTTGGCGGGGGGGGGAGCTTTCTTT
NA | NA | TRBJ2-7 | TRBV7-2 | CASSLLTSSYEQYF | TGTGCCAGCAGCTTACTGACTAGCTCCTACGAGCAGTACTTC
NA | NA | TRBJ1-1 | TRBV19 | CAGGGNTEAFF | TGTGCCGGGGGGGGGAACACTGAAGCTTTCTTT
NA | once | TRBJ2-2 | TRBV28 | CASSLLRTANTGELFF | TGTGCCAGCAGTTTACTAAGGACAGCGAACACCGGGGAGCTGTTTTTT
NA | NA | TRBJ1-1 | TRBV5-1 | CASSLSTYVEAFF | TGCGCCAGCAGCCTAAGCACCTACGTTGAAGCTTTCTTT
NA | NA | TRBJ1-1 | TRBV10-2 | CASSEALMNTEAFF | TGCGCCAGCAGTGAGGCACTGATGAACACTGAAGCTTTCTTT
TRBD1 | few | TRBJ2-7 | TRBV5-1 | CASSYDRVNEQYF | TGCGCCAGCAGCTACGACAGGGTCAACGAGCAGTACTTC
NA | NA | TRBJ2-7 | TRBV4-2 | CASSPKENYEQYF | TGTGCCAGCAGCCCCAAAGAGAACTACGAGCAGTACTTC
TRBD2 | NA | TRBJ2-1 | TRBV19 | CASTNGRSPYNEQFF | TGTGCCAGTACAAACGGGAGGTCCCCATACAATGAGCAGTTCTTC
TRBD2 | NA | TRBJ2-1 | TRBV7-2 | CASSADSGKLYNEQFF | TGTGCCAGCAGCGCCGATAGCGGGAAGCTATACAATGAGCAGTTCTTC
TRBD2 | NA | TRBJ2-5 | TRBV19 | CASRGSGRSETQYF | TGTGCCAGTAGAGGTAGCGGGAGAAGTGAGACCCAGTACTTC
NA | NA | TRBJ1-2 | TRBV28 | CATRGDYGYTF | TGTGCCACCAGGGGAGACTATGGCTACACCTTC
NA | NA | TRBJ1-2 | TRBV5-4 | CASSSRQVYRYTF | TGTGCCAGCAGCTCGAGACAGGTCTATCGCTACACCTTC
TRBD2 | NA | TRBJ2-4 | TRBV4-1 | CASSHPGGGPNIQYF | TGCGCCAGCAGCCACCCCGGGGGGGGTCCGAACATTCAGTACTTC
TRBD2 | NA | TRBJ2-3 | TRBV5-4 | CASSPGGLATDTQYF | TGTGCCAGCAGCCCGGGGGGACTAGCGACAGATACGCAGTATTTT
NA | NA | TRBJ1-2 | TRBV6-6 | CASSYSTGNYGYTF | TGTGCCAGCAGTTACTCAACAGGGAACTATGGCTACACCTTC
NA | once | TRBJ1-5 | TRBV2 | CASSETAWGRHF | TGTGCCAGCAGTGAAACAGCCTGGGGGCGGCATTTT
NA | few | TRBJ2-3 | TRBV2 | CASTADRPSTDTQYF | TGTGCCAGCACCGCAGACAGGCCCTCCACAGATACGCAGTATTTT
NA | NA | TRBJ2-7 | TRBV10-2 | CASSDTGTYDYEQYF | TGCGCCAGCAGTGATACGGGGACTTATGACTACGAGCAGTACTTC
TRBD1 | NA | TRBJ2-2 | TRBV5-6 | CASSLPRGSGTGELFF | TGTGCCAGCAGCTTACCCAGGGGGAGTGGCACCGGGGAGCTGTTTTTT
NA | NA | TRBJ2-1 | TRBV4-1 | CASSQEGASGYNEQFF | TGCGCCAGCAGCCAAGAAGGGGCTAGTGGCTACAATGAGCAGTTCTTC
TRBD1 | NA | TRBJ1-3 | TRBV6-1 | CASSEIQGTGGNTIYF | TGTGCCAGCAGTGAGATACAGGGGACGGGCGGAAACACCATATATTTT
TRBD1 | NA | TRBJ2-1 | TRBV7-6 | CASSTHPGQDYNEQFF | TGTGCCAGCAGCACCCACCCGGGACAGGATTACAATGAGCAGTTCTTC
NA | NA | TRBJ2-7 | TRBV5-5 | CASSLWQGSRYEQYF | TGTGCCAGCAGCTTGTGGCAGGGGTCCCGTTACGAGCAGTACTTC
NA | NA | TRBJ1-1 | TRBV19 | CASTSGGVHTEAFF | TGTGCCAGTACCAGCGGCGGGGTACACACTGAAGCTTTCTTT
TRBD1 | NA | TRBJ2-6 | TRBV30 | CAWTPGQGRRSVLTF | TGTGCCTGGACCCCGGGACAGGGCCGCCGATCCGTCCTGACTTTC
NA | NA | TRBJ1-1 | TRBV19 | CASSIGVRATEAFF | TGTGCCAGTAGTATAGGAGTCAGGGCAACTGAAGCTTTCTTT
NA | NA | TRBJ2-1 | TRBV24-1 | CATQLGPYNEQFF | TGTGCGACGCAACTGGGGCCCTACAATGAGCAGTTCTTC
NA | NA | TRBJ2-7 | TRBV27 | CASSRWTAYEQYF | TGTGCCAGCAGCCGATGGACAGCCTACGAGCAGTACTTC
NA | NA | TRBJ2-3 | TRBV6-6 | CASSYGLASGTDTQYF | TGTGCCAGCAGTTACGGTCTAGCCAGTGGCACAGATACGCAGTATTTT
TRBD1 | NA | TRBJ2-1 | TRBV19 | CASRTVTGGNEQFF | TGTGCCAGTAGGACCGTGACAGGGGGCAATGAGCAGTTCTTC
NA | once | TRBJ1-1 | TRBV28 | CASSLREGTEAFF | TGTGCCAGCAGTTTAAGGGAGGGTACTGAAGCTTTCTTT
TRBD1 | once | TRBJ2-1 | TRBV29-1 | CSVNLQGYGDNEQFF | TGCAGCGTAAACCTACAGGGGTATGGCGACAATGAGCAGTTCTTC
TRBD1 | few | TRBJ2-1 | TRBV6-2/TRBV6-3 | CASSSHGQGHNEQFF | TGTGCCAGCAGTTCCCATGGACAGGGGCACAATGAGCAGTTCTTC
NA | NA | TRBJ2-1 | TRBV15 | CATSGRRYEQFF | TGTGCCACCAGCGGGCGCCGATATGAGCAGTTCTTC
NA | few | TRBJ2-7 | TRBV13 | CASSLGLYGQYF | TGTGCCAGCAGCTTAGGTCTGTACGGGCAGTACTTC
TRBD2 | NA | TRBJ2-2 | TRBV11-2 | CASSFEAGIATGELFF | TGTGCCAGCAGCTTTGAAGCGGGGATCGCCACCGGGGAGCTGTTTTTT
NA | NA | TRBJ1-2 | TRBV10-3 | CAISDWKEANYGYTF | TGTGCCATCTCCGACTGGAAGGAAGCTAACTATGGCTACACCTTC
NA | few | TRBJ1-5 | TRBV4-2 | CASSQGFEGSNQPQHF | TGTGCCAGCAGCCAAGGATTCGAGGGTAGCAATCAGCCCCAGCATTTT
NA | NA | TRBJ2-3 | TRBV29-1 | CSARMGVGTDTQYF | TGCAGCGCCCGAATGGGCGTGGGCACAGATACGCAGTATTTT
NA | NA | TRBJ1-5 | TRBV19 | CASSETGTRGQPQHF | TGTGCCAGTAGCGAAACCGGGACAAGGGGTCAGCCCCAGCATTTT
TRBD2 | NA | TRBJ2-1 | TRBV2 | CASNPYAGAGEQFF | TGTGCCAGCAACCCGTACGCGGGAGCTGGGGAGCAGTTCTTC
TRBD2 | NA | TRBJ2-5 | TRBV11-2 | CASSLGVLREQETQYF | TGTGCCAGCAGCTTAGGGGTCTTGCGGGAGCAAGAGACCCAGTACTTC